The table lists the clone carrying this TCR beta chain with a few counts. The sample originates from a study of identical twins. TCRdb reprocessed the 5' RACE reads via MiXCR and lists one record per CDR3 protein. The repertoire holds approximately 280,000 distinct CDR3 sequences, with under 9.5% as singletons. The J segment lost 0 bases and the V segment lost 8 bases, leaving 16 bases of the junction unmatched. The germline gives CDR1 MDHEN, CDR2 SYDVKM. The CDR3 runs to 18 residues. The sample also formed part of further work on yellow fever vaccine responses in identical twins.

V usage is TRBV28 and J usage is TRBJ2-1, with 7 bases fitting TRBD2. Source material: memory (CD45RO+) T cells sorted from blood. The sequence derives from a woman aged 18-35 years in good health. The CDR3 DNA follows: TGTGCCAGCTGGCCCGGGGGGACGTTAACCTCCTCCTACAATGAGCAGTTCTTC. Encoded protein: CASWPGGTLTSSYNEQFF.